Listed below are T cell receptor beta chains from one sample, sequenced in a study of blood T cell repertoires in COVID-19. Generated by immunoSEQ multiplex PCR, the TCRdb table keeps only in-frame clones and is missing some. Of roughly 300,000 clones in the sample, about 82% are singletons; the top ten hold roughly 1.6%. The sample comprised peripheral blood. Source of these receptors: a woman in her forties or fifties with acute or convalescent COVID-19. Each CDR3 is given with its conserved first and last residue. The D gene is left open where the match is weak. For some rows the clone size is stated as once, few or many, or as a class when expanded; others skip it.

v_gene	j_gene	abundance	d_gene	CDR3nt	CDR3aa
TRBV5-1	TRBJ1-1	.	.	TGCGCCAGCAGCTGGGGCACCTCGAACACTGAAGCTTTCTTT	CASSWGTSNTEAFF
TRBV11-2	TRBJ1-2	.	.	TGTGCCAGCAGCTTAGACAGGGCGAGGGGCTACACCTTC	CASSLDRARGYTF
TRBV28	TRBJ2-2	few	.	TGTGCCAGCAGTTCTAACTTGGGACAGAACACCGGGGAGCTGTTTTTT	CASSSNLGQNTGELFF
TRBV9	TRBJ2-7	.	TRBD1	TGTGCCAGCAGCGTAGCTACGTTCGTGACAGGGGGCGAGCAGTACTTC	CASSVATFVTGGEQYF
TRBV28	TRBJ1-1	few	.	TGTGCCAGCAGCTCACAGACCGGGACAACTTTT	CASSSQTGTTF
TRBV9	TRBJ1-1	few	.	TGTGCCAGCAGCGTGGCGGACCTAGGGCGGGGGAACACTGAAGCTTTCTTT	CASSVADLGRGNTEAFF
TRBV4-1	TRBJ2-3	.	TRBD2	TGCGCCAGCAGCCACCTTGGACTAGCGGGAGGAGCAGATACGCAGTATTTT	CASSHLGLAGGADTQYF
TRBV19	TRBJ2-2	.	.	TGTGCCAGTAGTATAGGGGGCAGCACCGGGGAGCTGTTTTTT	CASSIGGSTGELFF
TRBV7-8	TRBJ2-1	.	TRBD2	TGTGCCAGCAGCCCGCGGGGGGGAGCGGCCACGATGAATGAGCAGTTCTTC	CASSPRGGAATMNEQFF
TRBV5-4	TRBJ2-7	.	TRBD1	TGTGCCAGCAGCCCCGGGCCAATCCAGGGGGACGAGCAGTACTTC	CASSPGPIQGDEQYF
TRBV21-1	TRBJ2-2	.	.	TGTGCCAGCAGCAAACCGACATTCAGGGGGGACACCGGGGAGCTGTTTTTT	CASSKPTFRGDTGELFF
TRBV2	TRBJ2-1	.	.	TGTGCCAGCAGAGGTGGTGCGGGCAGCCTTTACAATGAGCAGTTCTTC	CASRGGAGSLYNEQFF
TRBV25-1	TRBJ2-7	.	TRBD1	TGTGCCAGCAGGACAGGGCGAGGGGAGCAGTACTTC	CASRTGRGEQYF
TRBV19	TRBJ2-1	once	.	TGTGCCAGTAGTATAGGGCCGACAGCTTCCTACAATGAGCAGTTCTTC	CASSIGPTASYNEQFF
TRBV28	TRBJ2-7	.	TRBD2	TGTGCCAGCAGTTTAGGGACTACCGATTACGAGCAGTACTTC	CASSLGTTDYEQYF
TRBV5-1	TRBJ1-2	.	TRBD1	TGCGCCAGCAGCTCCGGACAGGGCCAACGTGACTACACCTTC	CASSSGQGQRDYTF
TRBV25-1	TRBJ1-2	.	.	TGTGCCAGCATTGGAAGCAGGGAACCGAACTACTATGGCTACACCTTC	CASIGSREPNYYGYTF
TRBV5-1	TRBJ1-4	.	TRBD1	TGCGCCAGCAGCCCCCTCCACAGGGGGGGGGAAAAACTGTTTTTT	CASSPLHRGGEKLFF
TRBV9	TRBJ2-7	.	TRBD1	TGTGCCAGCAGCGTGACAGGGGGTTCCTACGAGCAGTACTTC	CASSVTGGSYEQYF
TRBV27	TRBJ2-3	once	.	TGTGCCAGCAGTTTATCAACTAGGGGGGGGGCTGATACGCAGTATTTT	CASSLSTRGGADTQYF
TRBV20-1	TRBJ1-2	.	.	TGCAGTGCTAGTCAACCCCGTCGGAGGTATGGCTACACCTTC	CSASQPRRRYGYTF
TRBV7-3	TRBJ2-1	.	.	TGTGCCAGCAGCCCCAACTCCTACAATGAGCAGTTCTTC	CASSPNSYNEQFF
TRBV27	TRBJ2-6	.	.	TGTGCCAGCAGTTCCGGGGCTGGGGCCAACGTCCTGACTTTC	CASSSGAGANVLTF
TRBV5-4	TRBJ2-7	.	TRBD2	TGTGCCAGCAGCCCAGAACTAGCGACATCCTACGAGCAGTACTTC	CASSPELATSYEQYF
TRBV2	TRBJ2-3	.	.	TGTGCCAGCAGCTTAAGCACAGATACGCAGTATTTT	CASSLSTDTQYF
TRBV5-4	TRBJ1-4	.	TRBD1	TGTGCCAGCAGCTCCGCGCAGGGGGAGTCTTATGAAAAACTGTTTTTT	CASSSAQGESYEKLFF
TRBV19	TRBJ2-4	.	TRBD1	TGTGCCAGTAGTGAGGACAGGGGGCGAGCCAAAAACATTCAGTACTTC	CASSEDRGRAKNIQYF
TRBV5-1	TRBJ2-1	.	TRBD1	TGCGCCAGCAGCTTACTTCCCGGACAGGGGTACAATGAGCAGTTCTTC	CASSLLPGQGYNEQFF
TRBV28	TRBJ1-1	.	.	TGTGCCAGCGCAGGGGCCCTGAACACTGAAGCTTTCTTT	CASAGALNTEAFF
TRBV6-2/TRBV6-3	TRBJ2-1	.	.	TGTGCCAGCAGTTACCTAGGGGATGAGCAGTTCTTC	CASSYLGDEQFF
TRBV28	TRBJ2-7	.	.	TGTGCCAGCAGATTACAGGGTTTCTACGAGCAGTACTTC	CASRLQGFYEQYF
TRBV4-2	TRBJ1-6	.	.	TGTGCCAGCAGCCAAGACGGTTCACCCCTCCACTTT	CASSQDGSPLHF
TRBV18	TRBJ1-1	few	TRBD1	TGTGCCAGCTCACCAGGAGTACAGGGGGGCACTGAAGCTTTCTTT	CASSPGVQGGTEAFF
TRBV5-1	TRBJ2-3	.	TRBD2	TGCGCCAGCAGCCCACTACTCAGCGGGGCGGGCAGCCTAGCGGGAGGGCTTGGAGATACGCAGTATTTT	CASSPLLSGAGSLAGGLGDTQYF
TRBV5-1	TRBJ1-6	.	TRBD1	TGCGCCAGCAGCTTGATTCCGACAGGGGGCCTGAGTTCACCCCTCCACTTT	CASSLIPTGGLSSPLHF
TRBV27	TRBJ2-3	.	.	TGTGCCAGCAGCTTGGGGCCCAGGGGTGGCACAGATACGCAGTATTTT	CASSLGPRGGTDTQYF
TRBV5-1	TRBJ2-7	.	TRBD1	TGCGCCAGCAGTAGGACCTCGGACAGGGCGTTCGAGCAGTACTTC	CASSRTSDRAFEQYF
TRBV13	TRBJ2-5	.	TRBD1	TGTGCCAGCAGTAATACGGGACAGGGGTCAGAGACCCAGTACTTC	CASSNTGQGSETQYF
TRBV7-9	TRBJ2-2	.	TRBD2	TGTGCCAGCAGCCCTCCTAGCGGAGAGAACACCGGGGAGCTGTTTTTT	CASSPPSGENTGELFF
TRBV6-5	TRBJ1-4	.	.	TGTGCCAGCATGGACAGCTATGAAAAACTGTTTTTT	CASMDSYEKLFF
TRBV28	TRBJ1-2	.	.	TGTGCCAGCAGTTCTCCAGGGGACTATGGCTACACCTTC	CASSSPGDYGYTF
TRBV6-5	TRBJ2-1	.	.	TGTGCCAGCAGTTACTCGGGCCTGGCAGTCCCGTTCTTC	CASSYSGLAVPFF
TRBV4-3	TRBJ1-3	.	.	TGCGCCAGCAGCCCGGGCCGAGGGCTTGGAAACACCATATATTTT	CASSPGRGLGNTIYF
TRBV20-1	TRBJ2-7	.	.	TGCAGTGCTAGTGACTTTCGAAGTCAGTCCTACGAGCAGTACTTC	CSASDFRSQSYEQYF
TRBV18	TRBJ2-7	.	.	TGTGCCAGCCGCGCCGGGACACACTACGAGCAGTACTTC	CASRAGTHYEQYF